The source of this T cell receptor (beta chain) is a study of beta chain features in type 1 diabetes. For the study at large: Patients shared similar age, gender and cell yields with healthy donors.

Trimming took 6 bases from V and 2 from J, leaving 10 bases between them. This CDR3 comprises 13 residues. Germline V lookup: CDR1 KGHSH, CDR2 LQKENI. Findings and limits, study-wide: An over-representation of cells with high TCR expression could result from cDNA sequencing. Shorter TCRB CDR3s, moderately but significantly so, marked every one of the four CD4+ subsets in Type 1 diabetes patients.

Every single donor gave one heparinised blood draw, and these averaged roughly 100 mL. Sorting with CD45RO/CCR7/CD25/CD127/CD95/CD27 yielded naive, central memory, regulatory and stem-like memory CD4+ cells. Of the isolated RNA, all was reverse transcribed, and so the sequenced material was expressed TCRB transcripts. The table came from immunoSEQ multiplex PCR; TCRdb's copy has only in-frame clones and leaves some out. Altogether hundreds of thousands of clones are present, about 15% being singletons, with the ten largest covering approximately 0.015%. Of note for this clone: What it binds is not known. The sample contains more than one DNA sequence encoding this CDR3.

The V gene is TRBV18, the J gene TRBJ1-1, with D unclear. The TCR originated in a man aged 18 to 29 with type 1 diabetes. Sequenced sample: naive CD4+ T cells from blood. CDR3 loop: CASSPGENTEAFF. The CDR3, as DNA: TGTGCCAGCTCCCCGGGAGAAAACACTGAAGCTTTCTTT.